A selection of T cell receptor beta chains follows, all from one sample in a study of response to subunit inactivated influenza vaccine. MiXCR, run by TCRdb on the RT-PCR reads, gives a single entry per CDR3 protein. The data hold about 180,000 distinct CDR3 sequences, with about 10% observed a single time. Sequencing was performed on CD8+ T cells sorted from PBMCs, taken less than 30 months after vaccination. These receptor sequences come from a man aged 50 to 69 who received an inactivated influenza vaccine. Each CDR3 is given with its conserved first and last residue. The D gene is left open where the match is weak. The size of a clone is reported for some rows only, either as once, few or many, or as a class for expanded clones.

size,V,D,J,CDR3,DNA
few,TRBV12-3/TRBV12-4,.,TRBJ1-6,CASSRGFSPLHF,TGTGCCAGCAGCCGGGGGTTCTCACCCCTCCACTTT
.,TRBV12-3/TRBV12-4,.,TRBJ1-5,CASKRTASNQPQHF,TGTGCCAGCAAGAGGACGGCTAGCAATCAGCCCCAGCATTTT
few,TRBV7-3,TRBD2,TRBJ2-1,CASSSGTSVSNEQFF,TGTGCCAGCAGCTCAGGGACTAGCGTAAGCAATGAGCAGTTCTTC
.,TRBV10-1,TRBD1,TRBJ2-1,CASSGLQGYNEQFF,TGCGCCAGCAGTGGGCTACAGGGGTACAATGAGCAGTTCTTC
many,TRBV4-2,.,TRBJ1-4,CASSQNPGAGEKLFF,TGTGCCAGCAGCCAAAATCCCGGAGCCGGAGAAAAACTGTTTTTT
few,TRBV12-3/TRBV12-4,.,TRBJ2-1,CASSLYEKVRDEQFF,TGTGCCAGCAGTTTGTACGAGAAGGTCCGGGATGAGCAGTTCTTC
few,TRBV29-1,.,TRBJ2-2,CSAYRANGELFF,TGCAGCGCCTACAGGGCTAACGGGGAGCTGTTTTTT
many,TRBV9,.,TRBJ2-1,CASSVVGGGYNEQFF,TGTGCCAGCAGCGTAGTCGGAGGGGGTTACAATGAGCAGTTCTTC
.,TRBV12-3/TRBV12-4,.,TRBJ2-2,CASRAQATGELFF,TGTGCCAGCAGAGCCCAGGCAACCGGGGAGCTGTTTTTT
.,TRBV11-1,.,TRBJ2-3,CASSFTAFGGVSTDTQYF,TGTGCCAGCAGCTTCACCGCGTTTGGTGGGGTTAGTACAGATACGCAGTATTTT
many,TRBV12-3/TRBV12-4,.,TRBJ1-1,CASSPYGAGATMNTEAFF,TGTGCCAGCAGTCCATACGGAGCAGGGGCTACGATGAACACTGAAGCTTTCTTT
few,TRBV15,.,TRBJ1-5,CATSRDRIQPQHF,TGTGCCACCAGCAGAGATAGGATTCAGCCCCAGCATTTT
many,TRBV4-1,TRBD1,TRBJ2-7,CASSPDRGYEQYF,TGCGCCAGCAGTCCGGACAGGGGATATGAGCAGTACTTC
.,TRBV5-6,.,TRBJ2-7,CASHGWGVDEQYF,TGTGCCAGCCACGGGTGGGGAGTTGACGAGCAGTACTTC
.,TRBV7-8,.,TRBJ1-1,CASSLRAGAQIVTEAFF,TGTGCCAGCAGCTTAAGGGCGGGGGCGCAAATAGTCACTGAAGCTTTCTTT
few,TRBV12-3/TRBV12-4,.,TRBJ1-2,CASSQDRESGYTF,TGTGCCAGCAGTCAGGACAGAGAAAGCGGCTACACCTTC
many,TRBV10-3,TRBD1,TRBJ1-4,CAISSGQGNEKLFF,TGTGCCATCAGTTCCGGACAGGGTAATGAAAAACTGTTTTTT
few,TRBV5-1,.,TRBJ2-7,CASSLGPGSHEQYF,TGCGCCAGCAGCTTGGGCCCGGGTTCCCACGAGCAGTACTTC
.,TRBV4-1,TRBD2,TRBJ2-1,CASSPIGGTSNEQFF,TGCGCCAGCAGCCCGATAGGAGGGACTAGCAATGAGCAGTTCTTC
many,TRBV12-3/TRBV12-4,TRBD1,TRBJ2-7,CASSPRGRVYEQYF,TGTGCCAGCAGCCCAAGGGGGCGGGTCTACGAGCAGTACTTC
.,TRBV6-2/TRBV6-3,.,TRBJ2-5,CASRGYEETQYF,TGTGCCAGCAGGGGCTACGAAGAGACCCAGTACTTC
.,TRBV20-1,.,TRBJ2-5,CSARDSGNIQETQYF,TGCAGTGCTAGAGATTCAGGGAACATCCAAGAGACCCAGTACTTC
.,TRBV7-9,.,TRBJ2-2,CASSPNTGNTGELFF,TGTGCCAGCAGCCCTAATACGGGGAACACCGGGGAGCTGTTTTTT
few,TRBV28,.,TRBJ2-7,CASSFERRVVSYEQYF,TGTGCCAGCAGTTTCGAACGTCGGGTGGTCTCCTACGAGCAGTACTTC
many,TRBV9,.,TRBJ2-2,CASSRGAGELFF,TGTGCCAGCAGCCGCGGGGCCGGGGAGCTGTTTTTT
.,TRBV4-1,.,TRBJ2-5,CASSQETILTIAQETQYF,TGCGCCAGCAGCCAAGAAACAATACTAACGATAGCACAAGAGACCCAGTACTTC
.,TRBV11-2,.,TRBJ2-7,CASRGPPYEQYF,TGTGCCAGCCGGGGGCCCCCCTACGAGCAGTACTTC
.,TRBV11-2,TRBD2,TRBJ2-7,CASSLEAGGSYEQYF,TGTGCCAGCAGCTTAGAGGCGGGGGGGTCCTACGAGCAGTACTTC
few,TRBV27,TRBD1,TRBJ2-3,CASSILTATGPDTQYF,TGTGCCAGCAGTATCCTTACCGCGACAGGGCCAGATACGCAGTATTTT
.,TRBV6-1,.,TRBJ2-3,CASSALDGFTDTQYF,TGTGCCAGCAGTGCCCTGGACGGATTCACAGATACGCAGTATTTT
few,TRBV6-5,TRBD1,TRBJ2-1,CASSYSDRGLSEQFF,TGTGCCAGCAGTTACTCGGACAGGGGGCTGAGTGAGCAGTTCTTC
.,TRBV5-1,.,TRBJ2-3,CASSSTGEEDTQYF,TGCGCCAGCAGCTCGACAGGAGAAGAGGATACGCAGTATTTT
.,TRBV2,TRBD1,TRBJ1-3,CASRDRGGNTIYF,TGTGCCAGCAGGGACAGGGGCGGAAACACCATATATTTT
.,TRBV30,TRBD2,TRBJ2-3,CAWTPLAGTTGADTQYF,TGTGCCTGGACCCCCCTTGCTGGGACTACGGGGGCAGATACGCAGTATTTT
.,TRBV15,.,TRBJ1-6,CATSGGNSPLHF,TGTGCCACCAGCGGAGGAAATTCACCCCTCCACTTT
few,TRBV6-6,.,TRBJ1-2,CASSFPDITGYTF,TGTGCCAGCAGTTTCCCGGACATCACCGGCTACACCTTC
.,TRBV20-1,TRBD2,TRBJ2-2,CSARDSGLALTGELFF,TGCAGTGCTAGAGACTCGGGACTAGCGTTAACCGGGGAGCTGTTTTTT